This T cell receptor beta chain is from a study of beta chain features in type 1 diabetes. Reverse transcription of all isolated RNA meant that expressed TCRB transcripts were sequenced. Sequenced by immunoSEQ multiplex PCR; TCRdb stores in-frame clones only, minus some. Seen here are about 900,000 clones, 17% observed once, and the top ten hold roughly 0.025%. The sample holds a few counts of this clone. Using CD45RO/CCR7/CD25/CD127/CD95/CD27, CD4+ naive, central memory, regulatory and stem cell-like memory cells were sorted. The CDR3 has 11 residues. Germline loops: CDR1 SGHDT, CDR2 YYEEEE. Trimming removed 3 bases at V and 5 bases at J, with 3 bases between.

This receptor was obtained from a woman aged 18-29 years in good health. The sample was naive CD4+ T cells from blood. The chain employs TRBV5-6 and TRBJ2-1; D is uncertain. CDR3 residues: CASSSDNEQFF. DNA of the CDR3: TGTGCCAGCAGCTCGGACAATGAGCAGTTCTTC.